The rows below give T cell receptor beta chains drawn from one sample of a study of control samples from healthy donors and cancer patients. Repertoires were generated with immunoSEQ multiplex PCR, while TCRdb's copy carries only in-frame clones and drops some. The sample table sets out 150,000 to 200,000 clones. The specimen sequenced was blood. These TCRs come from a woman aged 25 to 45 in good health. Each CDR3 is given with its conserved first and last residue. D genes are given only for firm matches.

d_gene: NA
v_gene: TRBV19
j_gene: TRBJ2-1
CDR3nt: TGTGCCAGTAGCACAGTTAATGAGCAGTTCTTC
CDR3aa: CASSTVNEQFF

d_gene: NA
v_gene: TRBV7-9
j_gene: TRBJ2-7
CDR3nt: TGTGCCAGCACCGGGGGAGGGACAGAGGCCTACGAGCAGTACTTC
CDR3aa: CASTGGGTEAYEQYF

d_gene: TRBD2
v_gene: TRBV12-3/TRBV12-4
j_gene: TRBJ2-3
CDR3nt: TGTGCCAGCAGGCGGGAGTGGGAAGATACGCAGTATTTT
CDR3aa: CASRREWEDTQYF

d_gene: TRBD1
v_gene: TRBV5-1
j_gene: TRBJ2-1
CDR3nt: TGCGCCAGCAGCTTTTCGACAGGGAGTTACAATGAGCAGTTCTTC
CDR3aa: CASSFSTGSYNEQFF

d_gene: TRBD1
v_gene: TRBV7-8
j_gene: TRBJ1-6
CDR3nt: TGTGCCAGCAGCTTGGGGGACAGCCAGCCCCACTTT
CDR3aa: CASSLGDSQPHF

d_gene: NA
v_gene: TRBV5-1
j_gene: TRBJ1-6
CDR3nt: TGCGCCAGCAGCCTCCAGGGACGGACAAGCGTGGCCCTCCACTTT
CDR3aa: CASSLQGRTSVALHF

d_gene: NA
v_gene: TRBV19
j_gene: TRBJ1-1
CDR3nt: TGTGCCAGTGGGGGGATGAGCACTGAAGCTTTCTTT
CDR3aa: CASGGMSTEAFF

d_gene: NA
v_gene: TRBV20-1
j_gene: TRBJ1-5
CDR3nt: TGCAGTGCTAGTCAGGGGCATCAGCCCCAGCATTTT
CDR3aa: CSASQGHQPQHF

d_gene: NA
v_gene: TRBV7-8
j_gene: TRBJ2-2
CDR3nt: TGTGCCAGCAGCCCAAACACCGGGGAGCTGTTTTTT
CDR3aa: CASSPNTGELFF

d_gene: NA
v_gene: TRBV7-9
j_gene: TRBJ1-1
CDR3nt: TGTGCCAGCAGCTTAGTCGGCCGCGGGAGGACTGAAGCTTTCTTT
CDR3aa: CASSLVGRGRTEAFF

d_gene: NA
v_gene: TRBV27
j_gene: TRBJ2-5
CDR3nt: TGTGCCAGCAGACGGAGAGAGACCCAGTACTTC
CDR3aa: CASRRRETQYF

d_gene: NA
v_gene: TRBV4-1
j_gene: TRBJ2-5
CDR3nt: TGCGCCAGCAGCCGAGTAGGGGGGGAAGAGACCCAGTACTTC
CDR3aa: CASSRVGGEETQYF

d_gene: NA
v_gene: TRBV5-8
j_gene: TRBJ1-2
CDR3nt: TGTGCCAGCAGCAAGACGCCAGCTAACTATGGCTACACCTTC
CDR3aa: CASSKTPANYGYTF

d_gene: NA
v_gene: TRBV30
j_gene: TRBJ1-1
CDR3nt: TGTGCCTGGACAGGACTGGGGACTGAAGCTTTCTTT
CDR3aa: CAWTGLGTEAFF

d_gene: TRBD1
v_gene: TRBV7-3
j_gene: TRBJ1-2
CDR3nt: TGTGCCAGCAGCTTAAACCCTACAGGGGGCTATGGCTACACCTTC
CDR3aa: CASSLNPTGGYGYTF

d_gene: NA
v_gene: TRBV5-3
j_gene: TRBJ1-2
CDR3nt: TGTGCCAGAAGCTTGAGTTGTCGGGACCAGGGCTATGGCTACACCTTC
CDR3aa: CARSLSCRDQGYGYTF

d_gene: NA
v_gene: TRBV4-1
j_gene: TRBJ2-7
CDR3nt: TGCGCCAGCAGCCAAGATGGGGGCAGGGGAGTGAGCGAGCAGTACTTC
CDR3aa: CASSQDGGRGVSEQYF

d_gene: NA
v_gene: TRBV6-2/TRBV6-3
j_gene: TRBJ1-2
CDR3nt: TGTGCCAGCAGTTACGACAGGAACTATGGCTACACCTTC
CDR3aa: CASSYDRNYGYTF

d_gene: NA
v_gene: TRBV6-5
j_gene: TRBJ1-2
CDR3nt: TGTGCCAGCAGGGCGGGGGCCTCATTCTATGGCTACACCTTC
CDR3aa: CASRAGASFYGYTF

d_gene: NA
v_gene: TRBV7-8
j_gene: TRBJ2-2
CDR3nt: TGTGCCAGCAGCTTGAGGGGCCCGAACACCGGGGAGCTGTTTTTT
CDR3aa: CASSLRGPNTGELFF

d_gene: NA
v_gene: TRBV10-2
j_gene: TRBJ1-2
CDR3nt: TGCGCCAGCAGTGTGGAGGGTAGGCGGCAGGCCTATGGCTACACCTTC
CDR3aa: CASSVEGRRQAYGYTF

d_gene: NA
v_gene: TRBV18
j_gene: TRBJ1-1
CDR3nt: TGTGCCAGCTCACCACCTCGTAACACTGAAGCTTTCTTT
CDR3aa: CASSPPRNTEAFF

d_gene: TRBD1
v_gene: TRBV28
j_gene: TRBJ1-2
CDR3nt: TGTGCCAGCAGTTCGGGACAGGAAAACTATGGCTACACCTTC
CDR3aa: CASSSGQENYGYTF

d_gene: TRBD1
v_gene: TRBV19
j_gene: TRBJ1-2
CDR3nt: TGTGCCAGTAGTATGGGACAGCTCTATGGCTACACCTTC
CDR3aa: CASSMGQLYGYTF

d_gene: TRBD2
v_gene: TRBV6-5
j_gene: TRBJ2-7
CDR3nt: TGTGCCAGCAGTCTTGATAGCGGGCCGACCTACGAGCAGTACTTC
CDR3aa: CASSLDSGPTYEQYF

d_gene: NA
v_gene: TRBV25-1
j_gene: TRBJ2-1
CDR3nt: TGTGCCAGCAGTGAGGGTGGATTTGGATTTCACAATGAGCAGTTCTTC
CDR3aa: CASSEGGFGFHNEQFF

d_gene: TRBD1
v_gene: TRBV2
j_gene: TRBJ1-1
CDR3nt: TGTGCCAGCACTCCGGACAGGAGGAACACTGAAGCTTTCTTT
CDR3aa: CASTPDRRNTEAFF

d_gene: NA
v_gene: TRBV7-9
j_gene: TRBJ2-3
CDR3nt: TGTGCCAGCAGCTTAAGCCAGGGGGGGACAGATACGCAGTATTTT
CDR3aa: CASSLSQGGTDTQYF

d_gene: TRBD1
v_gene: TRBV19
j_gene: TRBJ1-4
CDR3nt: TGTGCCAGTAGTGCCTACCCCGGGACAGCTGAAAAACTGTTTTTT
CDR3aa: CASSAYPGTAEKLFF

d_gene: NA
v_gene: TRBV11-2
j_gene: TRBJ2-1
CDR3nt: TGTGCCAGCAGCTTAGAAAGCTTCAGTGAGCAGTTCTTC
CDR3aa: CASSLESFSEQFF

d_gene: NA
v_gene: TRBV12-3/TRBV12-4
j_gene: TRBJ1-2
CDR3nt: TGTGCCAGCAGTTTGATCTCCTATGGCTACACCTTC
CDR3aa: CASSLISYGYTF

d_gene: NA
v_gene: TRBV29-1
j_gene: TRBJ2-7
CDR3nt: TGCAGCGTAGGGAAATGGGGCCAGGGCTCCTACGAGCAGTACTTC
CDR3aa: CSVGKWGQGSYEQYF

d_gene: NA
v_gene: TRBV7-6
j_gene: TRBJ1-1
CDR3nt: TGTGCCAGCAGCAGATCCCCAGGGCCCATAGTGAACACTGAAGCTTTCTTT
CDR3aa: CASSRSPGPIVNTEAFF

d_gene: TRBD2
v_gene: TRBV7-9
j_gene: TRBJ2-1
CDR3nt: TGTGCCAGCACCTTTCCGAGCGGGGTCGGGCCCTACAATGAGCAGTTCTTC
CDR3aa: CASTFPSGVGPYNEQFF

d_gene: NA
v_gene: TRBV5-5
j_gene: TRBJ2-3
CDR3nt: TGTGCCAGCAGCTTGTCGCGGGATACGCAGTATTTT
CDR3aa: CASSLSRDTQYF